The 22 T cell receptor beta chains in this list originate from one sample, sequenced in a study of shared clonotypes between healthy human individuals. TCRdb's table, derived via immunoSEQ multiplex PCR, lists solely in-frame clones and lacks some. Seen here are 2,500,000 or so clones, approximately 93% observed once, and the top ten hold 0.36%. Sequenced material: naive CD4+ T cells from PBMCs. Subset in this sample: CD45RA+ positively selected. These receptors originate from a young man in good health. Some clones in this sample may be carry-over from other donors' samples.

The gene calls are TRBV27 and TRBJ2-1; 11 bases match TRBD1. CDR3 size: 15 residues. CDR1 MNHEY and CDR2 SMNVEV come from the germline V gene (reference sequence). After removal of 5 bases from V and 3 bases from J, the junction contained 3 bases not matched to a gene. The CDR3 DNA is TGTGCCAGCAGTCCCGGGACAGGGGGCTACAATGAGCAGTTCTTC. Amino acids: CASSPGTGGYNEQFF.

The chain has TRBV5-1 and TRBJ1-5; D unresolved. Germline values: CDR1 SGHRS, CDR2 YFSETQ. This CDR3 has 15 residues. V lost 4 bases and J lost 2, with 13 bases in between. CDR3 region: CASSAGVGGNQPQHF. CDR3 DNA sequence: TGCGCCAGCAGCGCCGGGGTTGGTGGCAATCAGCCCCAGCATTTT.

The count of this clone is one. The rearrangement uses TRBV13 and TRBJ2-3; a possible D gene is TRBD2 (6 bases). The germline V gene has CDR1 PRHDT and CDR2 FYEKMQ (reference sequence). The CDR3 is 17 amino acids. The V end lost 0 bases, the J end lost 2 bases, and 15 bases lay between the germline ends. The CDR3 nucleotides are TGTGCCAGCAGCTTAGGCTATGGGCGGGGTACCACAGATACGCAGTATTTT. It translates to CASSLGYGRGTTDTQYF.

Points on this clone: Additional DNA sequences in this sample encode the identical CDR3. In DNA form, the CDR3 reads TGTGCCAGCAGCTTGGGACCCGCGGGGCAGCCCCAGCATTTT. As protein: CASSLGPAGQPQHF. The chain is built from TRBV5-6 and TRBJ1-5; D unresolved. The CDR3 extends over 14 amino acids. Trimming stripped 0 bases from V and 7 bases from J, with 11 bases between. Germline V gene data show CDR1 as SGHDT and CDR2 as YYEEEE.

The chain recombines TRBV7-2 with TRBJ1-2; D may be TRBD1 (6 bases). CDR3 length: 16 amino acids. Germline V gene sequence: CDR1 SGHTA, CDR2 FQGNSA. Deletions cut 0 bases from V and 7 bases from J, with 18 bases between. The CDR3 loop reads CASSLAFGRGDRGYTF. DNA of the CDR3: TGTGCCAGCAGCTTAGCATTCGGCAGGGGAGATCGTGGCTACACCTTC.

This rearrangement joins TRBV5-8 to TRBJ2-3, with D possibly TRBD2 on 5 matching bases. The CDR3 has 14 amino acids. Germline values: CDR1 SGHTS, CDR2 YDEGEE. V dropped 2 bases and J dropped 0 bases, with 7 bases sitting between them. CDR3 in DNA: TGTGCCAGCAGCTTCGGGAAAAGCACAGATACGCAGTATTTT. Encoded protein: CASSFGKSTDTQYF.

Of note for this clone: Other nucleotide sequences in the sample specify the same CDR3. The chain employs TRBV28 and TRBJ1-3; D ambiguous. Germline V gene sequence: CDR1 MDHEN, CDR2 SYDVKM. Between the trimmed V and J ends, which lost 6 bases and 1 base, there was a span of 4 bases. This CDR3 spans 12 amino acids. The CDR3 here is CASRGSGNTIYF. CDR3 sequence (DNA): TGTGCCAGCAGGGGTTCTGGAAACACCATATATTTT.

J is TRBJ2-2 and V is TRBV11-2; possible D gene TRBD2, 5 bases. CDR1 is SGHAT, CDR2 FQNNGV, per germline. This CDR3 has 16 amino acids. The V gene lost 1 base and the J gene lost 6 bases, with 15 bases spanning the gap. The CDR3 sequence: CASSLVLARASGELFF. For the CDR3, the DNA is TGTGCCAGCAGCTTAGTGCTAGCTCGGGCCTCCGGGGAGCTGTTTTTT.

V is TRBV19 and J is TRBJ2-1; a possible D gene is TRBD2 (6 bases). The CDR3 runs 18 residues. Germline V gene lookup returns CDR1 LNHDA and CDR2 SQIVND (reference sequence). The V and J ends lost 5 bases and 8 bases respectively, with 28 bases between them. CDR3 sequence reads: CASSPRGLAGVSGDEQFF. The CDR3 DNA sequence: TGTGCCAGTAGTCCCCGGGGGTTAGCAGGTGTGTCGGGGGATGAGCAGTTCTTC. Drawing the rest from reference TRBV19 and TRBJ2-1, the complete variable domain is DGGITQSPKYLFRKEGQNVTLSCEQNLNHDAMYWYRQDPGQGLRLIYYSQIVNDFQKGDIAEGYSVSREKKESFPLTVTSAQKNPTAFYLCASSPRGLAGVSGDEQFFGPGTRLTVL.

This rearrangement joins TRBV28 to TRBJ2-2; D gene unclear. The CDR3 sequence is 13 residues long. CDR1 is MDHEN and CDR2 is SYDVKM in the germline V gene. Trimming took 2 bases from V and 7 from J, leaving 8 bases between them. The CDR3, as DNA: TGTGCCAGCAGTTTACTGCCCAGCGGGGAGCTGTTTTTT. Its translation: CASSLLPSGELFF.

The rearrangement links TRBV30 to TRBJ2-6; D is ambiguous. Germline V gene data show CDR1 as GTSNPN and CDR2 as SVGIG (reference sequence). The CDR3 has 18 residues. V dropped 4 bases and J dropped 4 bases, with 23 bases sitting between them. As DNA, the CDR3 is TGTGCCTGGACCGCGTCCCAGTCTTTTCCATCCGGGGCCAACGTCCTGACTTTC. This translates into CAWTASQSFPSGANVLTF.

V usage is TRBV6-5 and J usage is TRBJ2-7; 10 nucleotides line up with TRBD2. Germline V gene data show CDR1 as MNHEY and CDR2 as SVGAGI. The CDR3 has 16 residues. The V and J ends lost 2 bases and 7 bases, in that order; junction bases with no gene match: 11. Written as DNA, the CDR3 is TGTGCCAGCAGTTACGTTCCCGGGACTAGCGATGGGGAGCAGTACTTC. This sequence encodes CASSYVPGTSDGEQYF.

This chain's CDR3 is CASSKPLRGSYQPQHF. The CDR3 DNA reads as TGTGCCAGCAGCAAACCCCTCAGGGGTTCCTACCAGCCCCAGCATTTT. The rearrangement uses TRBV21-1 and TRBJ1-5; the D call of TRBD1 is as the table states it, not checked on the DNA. TRBV21-1 is termed a pseudogene. This CDR3 is built from 16 residues.

Points on this clone: Other DNA sequences from this sample encode an identical CDR3 as well. This chain uses TRBV29-1 with TRBJ2-3; unclear D gene. Looked up from germline, CDR1 is SQVTM and CDR2 is ANQGSEA. The CDR3 contains 13 residues. V was cut by 4 bases and J by 2 bases, with 10 bases left in between. DNA for the CDR3: TGCAGCGTTGGGGCGGTTCTCACAGATACGCAGTATTTT. Translating gives CSVGAVLTDTQYF.

Of note for this clone: Within the sample, other DNA sequences also encode this same CDR3. The gene calls are TRBV5-1 and TRBJ2-5; no clear D. Germline CDR1 and CDR2: SGHRS and YFSETQ. V lost 0 bases and J lost 4, with 4 bases in between. The CDR3 loop spans 12 amino acids. CDR3 region: CASSLVRETQYF. CDR3 in DNA: TGCGCCAGCAGCTTGGTCCGAGAGACCCAGTACTTC. The whole variable domain, filled in from reference TRBV5-1 and TRBJ2-5, reads KAGVTQTPRYLIKTRGQQVTLSCSPISGHRSVSWYQQTPGQGLQFLFEYFSETQRNKGNFPGRFSGRQFSNSRSEMNVSTLELGDSALYLCASSLVRETQYFGPGTRLLVL.

J is TRBJ1-1 and V is TRBV19; the D gene is possibly TRBD1 (6 bases). The germline CDR1 and CDR2 sequences are LNHDA and SQIVND (reference sequence). The length of the CDR3 is 11 residues. V was shortened by 7 bases and J by 11 bases, with 14 bases between the two germline ends. CDR3 in amino acids: CASKNRDSAFF. The CDR3 coding sequence is TGTGCCAGTAAAAACAGGGATTCGGCTTTCTTT.

This clone was detected once. The chain is built from TRBV2 and TRBJ1-4, with D perhaps matching TRBD1 (6 bases). Trimming removed 4 bases from V and 8 bases from J, with 32 bases in between. CDR3 length: 20 amino acids. Germline CDR1 reads SNHLY; CDR2 reads FYNNEI. In nucleotides, the CDR3 is TGTGCCAGCAGTGGTCCCCTACCCACCCAGGGGATGGGGCCATCGGAAAAACTGTTTTTT. Encoded protein: CASSGPLPTQGMGPSEKLFF. The full variable domain, rest sourced from reference TRBV2 and TRBJ1-4, is EPEVTQTPSHQVTQMGQEVILRCVPISNHLYFYWYRQILGQKVEFLVSFYNNEISEKSEIFDDQFSVERPDGSNFTLKIRSTKLEDSAMYFCASSGPLPTQGMGPSEKLFFGSGTQLSVL.

The chain uses TRBV11-3 and TRBJ2-7; 7 bases are shared with TRBD1. With 5 bases clipped from V and 2 bases from J, the junction kept 12 bases outside the gene matches. CDR1 and CDR2 (germline): SGHNT, YENEEA. The CDR3 has 16 residues. The CDR3 bases are TGTGCCAGCAGCCACTCCGGGACAGCGAGGCCCTACGAGCAGTACTTC. Translated: CASSHSGTARPYEQYF.

Only one count was recorded for this clone. The J gene is TRBJ1-2, the V gene TRBV16; 9 nucleotides match TRBD1. V shed 2 bases and J 1 base; nucleotides not matched to a gene: 2. This CDR3 comprises 15 residues. From germline, CDR1 is KGHSY and CDR2 FQNENV. The CDR3 is CASSQPGQGNYGYTF. The CDR3 DNA reads TGTGCCAGCAGCCAACCGGGACAGGGTAACTATGGCTACACCTTC.

The J gene is TRBJ2-7, the V gene TRBV27; TRBD2 matches at 8 bases. This CDR3 is 16 amino acids long. Germline V gene data show CDR1 as MNHEY and CDR2 as SMNVEV (reference sequence). With V trimmed by 0 bases and J by 2 bases, 6 bases remained unmatched. CDR3: CASSLSGLVPPYEQYF. CDR3 coding DNA: TGTGCCAGCAGTTTATCGGGACTAGTTCCCCCCTACGAGCAGTACTTC.

V and J are TRBV9 and TRBJ2-5; either TRBD1 or TRBD2 may supply D (5 bases each). CDR1 SGDLS and CDR2 YYNGEE come from the germline V gene. Trimming shortened V by 2 bases and J by 7 bases, and 12 bases separated the two germline ends. CDR3 length equals 13 residues. The CDR3 loop reads CASSVGELGTQYF. CDR3 in DNA: TGTGCCAGCAGCGTGGGGGAGCTAGGGACCCAGTACTTC.

The CDR3 coding sequence is TGTGCCAGCAGTGCCCAATCCGGGACAGGGCACGAGACCCAGTACTTC. Protein: CASSAQSGTGHETQYF. The chain recombines TRBV28 with TRBJ2-5, with 9 bases matching TRBD1. The junction had 12 bases not matched to a gene; V was cut back by 5 bases and J by 5 bases. The CDR3 totals 16 residues. Germline lookup yields CDR1 MDHEN and CDR2 SYDVKM.